The 6 T cell receptor beta chains below were found in one sample sequenced in a study of OX40 agonist ivuxolimab in advanced cancers. TCRdb's table, derived via immunoSEQ multiplex PCR, lists solely in-frame clones and lacks some. The profile shows roughly 90,000 clones, approximately 88% of them singletons. Sequencing used CD4+ or CD8+ T cells sorted from blood, obtained in a trial of the OX40 agonist ivuxolimab. The origin of the receptors is an adult with an advanced solid tumor such as melanoma, head and neck, liver or kidney cancer.

This clone was recorded only once. CDR3 amino acids: CASSESPIYFRTGNTGELFF. The DNA for the CDR3 is TGTGCCAGCAGTGAAAGTCCGATATACTTCAGGACAGGGAATACCGGGGAGCTGTTTTTT. The gene calls are TRBV2 and TRBJ2-2; 8 bases match TRBD1. The V and J ends lost 2 bases and 5 bases, in that order; junction bases with no gene match: 19. The germline gives CDR1 SNHLY, CDR2 FYNNEI. The CDR3 runs to 20 residues.

The rearrangement links TRBV18 to TRBJ2-1; 10 bases match TRBD2. Per the germline V gene, CDR1 is KGHSH and CDR2 is LQKENI. After removal of 3 bases from V and 4 bases from J, the junction contained 9 bases not matched to a gene. The CDR3 consists of 17 residues. The CDR3 spells CASSPTPSGRRYNEQFF. The DNA for the CDR3 is TGTGCCAGCTCACCCACACCTAGCGGGAGAAGGTACAATGAGCAGTTCTTC.

This chain links TRBV1 with TRBJ1-1. TRBV1 is termed a pseudogene. This CDR3 spans 16 amino acids. The CDR3 bases are TGCACCAGCAGCCAAGATTGGAGGGCCCCGAACACTGAAGCTTTCTTT. Encoded protein: CTSSQDWRAPNTEAFF.

The CDR3 here is CASSLQSYGYTF. In DNA, the CDR3 is TGTGCCAGCAGTTTGCAGTCCTATGGCTACACCTTC. The chain recombines TRBV28 with TRBJ1-2; D is ambiguous. Per germline, CDR1 MDHEN and CDR2 SYDVKM. V was clipped by 3 bases and J by 4 bases, with 6 bases between them. This CDR3 contains 12 residues.

V and J are TRBV5-1 and TRBJ2-7; 10 bases are a match to TRBD2. The J segment lost 5 bases and the V segment lost 0 bases, leaving 8 bases of the junction unmatched. The CDR3 has 16 amino acids. CDR1 SGHRS and CDR2 YFSETQ come from the germline V gene. CDR3 loop: CASSLGSSGSGDEQYF. DNA for the CDR3: TGCGCCAGCAGCTTGGGATCTAGCGGGAGCGGGGACGAGCAGTACTTC.

This clone was observed a single time. The V and J genes are TRBV30 and TRBJ1-1; D is possibly TRBD1 (6 bases). CDR3 length: 13 amino acids. The V and J ends lost 5 bases and 8 bases respectively, with 18 bases between them. From germline, CDR1 is GTSNPN and CDR2 SVGIG (reference sequence). The CDR3 nucleotides are TGTGCCTGGGCAACAGATTGGGGGCTCGAAGCTTTCTTT. Residues: CAWATDWGLEAFF.